This note documents a single T cell receptor beta chain sequence. Its antigen is not identified. The CDR3 loop spans 12 amino acids. Germline V CDR1 and CDR2: KGHSH, LQKENI. Trimming shortened V by 3 bases and J by 6 bases, and 8 bases separated the two germline ends. Clones were sequenced by immunoSEQ multiplex PCR, and TCRdb holds only the in-frame ones, with some missing. The data show tens of thousands of clones, 80% to 90% seen once. This sample is drawn from a study of radiotherapy plus CTLA-4 blockade in lung cancer. Study summary: Among patients, 15% to 20% showed objective responses, and 31% had disease control. Study-wide results and limits: Clones of tumor-derived TCRs expanded in blood after radiotherapy plus ipilimumab. Early blood T cell clone dynamics reportedly forecast response best, with interferon-beta.

The study treated chemo-refractory metastatic non-small-cell lung cancer patients with focal radiation plus ipilimumab CTLA-4 blockade. Material: peripheral blood, obtained from a patient treated with radiotherapy plus ipilimumab. The receptor was isolated from a human donor with non-small cell lung cancer whose response to radiotherapy plus ipilimumab could not be evaluated. This rearrangement joins TRBV18 to TRBJ1-1, with D perhaps TRBD1 (5 bases). This CDR3 reads CASSPRGSEAFF. DNA of the CDR3: TGTGCCAGCTCACCGCGGGGGTCTGAAGCTTTCTTT.